This T cell receptor beta chain originates from a study of vaccination and CD4 T cells after COVID-19. Study in general: Convalescent patients had positive nasal swab PCR results for SARS-CoV-2. Disease was mild in nine and severe in one. Overlapping SARS-CoV-2, HCoV-NL63, HCoV-OC43 and HCoV-229E spike peptides were used to stimulate cells. The post-COVID sampling time was a median about 100 days after diagnosis, ranging from 35 to 161.

Study findings and constraints: For convalescent patients, 304 of the 307 vaccine-specific clones analyzed were classified as spike mono-reactive.

The Oncomine TCR Beta short-read assay generated sequence data from the DNA of cultured CD4+ T cells. TCRdb analysed the PCR reads with MiXCR anew, one entry per CDR3 protein. The sample contains about 10,000 distinct CDR3 sequences, 26% of which appear only once. CDR3 size: 12 residues. V was cut by 1 base and J by 4 bases, with 3 bases left in between. The germline V gene encodes CDR1 SGHNT and CDR2 YENEEA. This clonotype was seen more than once but under ten times. What it binds is not known. Regarding treatment: roughly ten-day PBMC culture with coronavirus spike peptide pools or control peptides (ViraFEST assay).

The receptor's source is a human donor who had recovered from COVID-19. Sequences were derived from CD4+ T cells from blood, cultured in vitro, sampled after SARS-CoV-2 vaccination. This sequence joins TRBV11-3 and TRBJ2-3; D not resolved. CDR3 loop: CASSLGADTQYF. The CDR3, as DNA: TGTGCCAGCAGCTTAGGTGCAGATACGCAGTATTTT.